Described below is a single TCR beta chain sequence and its context. Antigen unknown. The CDR3 runs 15 residues. The V gene's germline CDR1 is SGHTA and CDR2 FQGTGA. The V end was cut by 2 bases, the J end by 7 bases, with 15 bases between. This sample is part of a study of shared clonotypes between healthy human individuals. Investigators divided CD4+ cells into CD45RA+ naive and CD45RA-negative memory subsets. Whole-study results and caveats: Among non-shared clonotypes, generation probabilities were lower than among those shared by all four donors. Naive subsets generally exceeded memory subsets in estimated richness.

Each cell subset's genomic DNA was divided evenly among several immunoSEQ plates. Profiled with immunoSEQ multiplex PCR; TCRdb holds only in-frame clones, not every one. The sample carries roughly 640,000 clones, roughly 70% recorded once. V is TRBV7-3 and J is TRBJ2-1; D is possibly TRBD2 (5 bases). Sequencing input: memory CD4+ T cells sorted from blood. Subset described: CD45RA-negative fraction. This TCR was sampled from a woman aged 25 to 39 in good health. Here the CDR3 DNA reads TGTGCCAGCAGCTTACGATGGGAGTGGGAGAATGAGCAGTTCTTC. It is translated as CASSLRWEWENEQFF.